This T cell receptor (beta chain) was profiled in a study of response to subunit inactivated influenza vaccine. Study-level points and caveats: Seasonal influenza vaccination, on each occasion, was suggested by the authors to recruit few new T cells.

TCRdb reanalysed the RT-PCR reads using MiXCR and keeps one entry per CDR3 protein. The sample yields 800,000 or so distinct CDR3 sequences, 20% to 25% seen once. Note on this clonotype: Its antigen is still unknown.

The CDR3 length is 13 residues. Germline V lookup: CDR1 SEHNR, CDR2 FQNEAQ (reference sequence). Unmatched junction bases numbered 8, after V lost 3 bases and J lost 10 bases. The source material was PBMCs from blood, sampled roughly 5 days after vaccination. The clonotype comes from a man aged 50 to 60 who received an inactivated influenza vaccine. The chain employs TRBV7-9 and TRBJ1-1; 7 positions agree with TRBD1. CDR3 residues: CASSLEGGVGAFF. As DNA, the CDR3 is TGTGCCAGCAGCTTGGAAGGGGGCGTAGGAGCTTTCTTT.